This T cell receptor (beta chain) originates from a study of T-cell reconstitution after alpha-beta-depleted transplantation in children. J gave up 4 bases and V 6 bases, and 13 bases lay outside the gene matches. Germline V CDR1 and CDR2: MGHRA, YSYEKL. CDR3 length: 16 residues. A library of TCRbeta sequences, prepared with unique molecular identifiers, was generated. TCRdb reprocessed the PCR reads via MiXCR and lists one record per CDR3 protein. Of nearly 550,000 distinct CDR3 sequences in the sample, roughly 18% were seen once. This TCR was sampled from a human donor who donated a stem cell graft to a child with acute lymphoblastic leukemia. The sample was PBMCs from the stem cell graft donor, taken from the stem cell graft. The chain is built from TRBV4-1 and TRBJ2-3, with 7 bases aligning to TRBD2. The CDR3: CASRLTSGMGSDTQYF. CDR3 DNA: TGCGCCAGCAGGCTTACAAGCGGGATGGGGTCAGATACGCAGTATTTT.